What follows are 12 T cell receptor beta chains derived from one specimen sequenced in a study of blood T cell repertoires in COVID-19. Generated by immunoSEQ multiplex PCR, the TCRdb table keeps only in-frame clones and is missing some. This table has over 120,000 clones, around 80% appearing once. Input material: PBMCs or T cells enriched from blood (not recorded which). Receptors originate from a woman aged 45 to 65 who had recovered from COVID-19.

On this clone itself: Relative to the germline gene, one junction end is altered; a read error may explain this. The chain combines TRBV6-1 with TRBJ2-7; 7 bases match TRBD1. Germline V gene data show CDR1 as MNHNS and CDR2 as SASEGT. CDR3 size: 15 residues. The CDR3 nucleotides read TGTGCCAACAGTGAAGAAGGGACAGAATCCTACGAGCAGTACTTC. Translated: CANSEEGTESYEQYF.

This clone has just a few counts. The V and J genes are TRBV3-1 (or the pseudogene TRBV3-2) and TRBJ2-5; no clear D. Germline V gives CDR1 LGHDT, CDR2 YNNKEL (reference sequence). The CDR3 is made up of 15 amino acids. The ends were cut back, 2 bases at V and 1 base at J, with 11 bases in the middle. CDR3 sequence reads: CASSQFYGIQETQYF. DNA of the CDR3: TGTGCCAGCAGCCAATTCTATGGTATCCAAGAGACCCAGTACTTC.

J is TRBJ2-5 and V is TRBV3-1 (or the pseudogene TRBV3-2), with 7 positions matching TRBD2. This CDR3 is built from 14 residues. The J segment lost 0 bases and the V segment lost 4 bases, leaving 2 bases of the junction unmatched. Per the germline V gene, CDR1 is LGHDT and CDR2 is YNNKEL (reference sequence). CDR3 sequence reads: CASSRGLYQETQYF. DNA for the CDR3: TGTGCCAGCAGCCGGGGACTATACCAAGAGACCCAGTACTTC.

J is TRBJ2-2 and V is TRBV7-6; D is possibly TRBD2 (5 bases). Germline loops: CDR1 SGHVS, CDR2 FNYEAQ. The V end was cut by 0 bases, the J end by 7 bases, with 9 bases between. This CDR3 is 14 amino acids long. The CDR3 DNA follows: TGTGCCAGCAGCTTAGCCGGGGTTGACGGGGAGCTGTTTTTT. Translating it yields CASSLAGVDGELFF.

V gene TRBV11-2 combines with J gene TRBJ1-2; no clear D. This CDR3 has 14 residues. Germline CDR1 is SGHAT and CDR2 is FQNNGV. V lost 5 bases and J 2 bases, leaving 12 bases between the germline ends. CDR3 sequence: CASSNLAENYGYTF. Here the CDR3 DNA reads TGTGCCAGCAGCAACCTGGCGGAGAACTATGGCTACACCTTC.

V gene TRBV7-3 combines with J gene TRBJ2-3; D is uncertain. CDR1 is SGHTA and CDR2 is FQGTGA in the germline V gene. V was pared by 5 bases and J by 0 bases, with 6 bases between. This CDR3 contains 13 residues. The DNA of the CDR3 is TGTGCCAGCAGCCTCGGGAGCACAGATACGCAGTATTTT. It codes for CASSLGSTDTQYF.

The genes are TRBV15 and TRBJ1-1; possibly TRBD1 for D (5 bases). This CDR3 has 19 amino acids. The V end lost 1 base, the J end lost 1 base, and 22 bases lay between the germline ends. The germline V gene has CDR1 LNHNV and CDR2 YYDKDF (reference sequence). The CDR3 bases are TGTGCCACCAGCAGAGCGGGGGGACCAGGTGGGGAGCCGAACACTGAAGCTTTCTTT. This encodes CATSRAGGPGGEPNTEAFF.

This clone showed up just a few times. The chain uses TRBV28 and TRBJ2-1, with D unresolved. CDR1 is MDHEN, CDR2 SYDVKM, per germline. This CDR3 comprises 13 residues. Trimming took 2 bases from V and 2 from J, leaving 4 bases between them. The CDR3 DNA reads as TGTGCCAGCAGTTTACTAGCCTACAATGAGCAGTTCTTC. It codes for CASSLLAYNEQFF. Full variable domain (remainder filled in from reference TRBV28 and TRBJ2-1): DVKVTQSSRYLVKRTGEKVFLECVQDMDHENMFWYRQDPGLGLRLIYFSYDVKMKEKGDIPEGYSVSREKKERFSLILESASTNQTSMYLCASSLLAYNEQFFGPGTRLTVL.

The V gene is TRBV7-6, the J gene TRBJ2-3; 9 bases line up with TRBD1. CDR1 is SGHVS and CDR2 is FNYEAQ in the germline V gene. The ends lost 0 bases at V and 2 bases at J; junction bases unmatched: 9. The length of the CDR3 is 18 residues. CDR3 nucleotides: TGTGCCAGCAGCTTAGCGTGGGGACAGGGCGGAGTCACAGATACGCAGTATTTT. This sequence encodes CASSLAWGQGGVTDTQYF.

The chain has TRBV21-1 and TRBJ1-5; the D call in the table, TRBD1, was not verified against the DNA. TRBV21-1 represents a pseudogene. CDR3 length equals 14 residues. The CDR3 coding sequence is TGTGCCAGTCGGGGAGGGACAGGGGGTCAGCCCCAGCATTTT. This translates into CASRGGTGGQPQHF.

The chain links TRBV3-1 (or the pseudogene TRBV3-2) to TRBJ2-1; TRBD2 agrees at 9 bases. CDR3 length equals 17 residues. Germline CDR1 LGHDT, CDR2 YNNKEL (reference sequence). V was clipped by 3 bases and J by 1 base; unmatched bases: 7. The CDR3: CASSHLPSGVSYNEQFF. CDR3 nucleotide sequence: TGTGCCAGCAGCCACCTTCCTAGCGGGGTATCCTACAATGAGCAGTTCTTC.

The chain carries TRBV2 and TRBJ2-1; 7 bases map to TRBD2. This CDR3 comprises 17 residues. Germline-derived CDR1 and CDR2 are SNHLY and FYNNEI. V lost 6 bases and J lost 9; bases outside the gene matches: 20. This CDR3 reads CASSVPPGGIISAEQFF. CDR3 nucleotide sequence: TGTGCCAGCAGCGTCCCACCGGGGGGTATAATTTCGGCTGAGCAGTTCTTC.